What follows are 20 T cell receptor beta chains derived from one specimen sequenced in a study of cytomegalovirus exposure and HLA in healthy donors. Use of 60 Vbeta and 13 Jbeta primers characterized the PCR. This table comes from immunoSEQ multiplex PCR, and its TCRdb copy is limited to in-frame clones, with some not included. Its clone listing holds nearly 200,000 clones. The sample taken for sequencing was PBMCs. All receptors derive from a boy aged 5-17 years in good health and CMV-seronegative.

The rearrangement uses TRBV6-5 and TRBJ1-1; D might be TRBD1 (6 bases). This CDR3 is built from 14 residues. Germline lookup yields CDR1 MNHEY and CDR2 SVGAGI. The V gene lost 3 bases and the J gene lost 3 bases, with 11 bases spanning the gap. The CDR3 loop is CASSYGGADTEAFF. CDR3 bases: TGTGCCAGCAGTTATGGGGGGGCCGACACTGAAGCTTTCTTT.

V and J are TRBV6-4 and TRBJ2-2, with 7 nucleotides matching TRBD1. This CDR3 comprises 15 residues. Looked up from germline, CDR1 is MRHNA and CDR2 is SNTAGT. V shed 7 bases, J shed 7 bases, and the junction held 12 bases outside the gene matches. The DNA for the CDR3 is TGTGCCAGCACCGAGAATGAGGGGGCGAGCGGGGAGCTGTTTTTT. The encoded protein is CASTENEGASGELFF.

The rearrangement uses TRBV15 and TRBJ1-4; D remains unclear. V was shortened by 2 bases and J by 6 bases, with 16 bases between the two germline ends. Germline V gene data show CDR1 as LNHNV and CDR2 as YYDKDF (reference sequence). CDR3 length: 16 amino acids. The CDR3, as DNA: TGTGCCACCAGCAGACCTACGGGGAAAAGGGATGAAAAACTGTTTTTT. The encoded protein is CATSRPTGKRDEKLFF.

This rearrangement joins TRBV19 to TRBJ1-1; no definite D call. Per germline, CDR1 LNHDA and CDR2 SQIVND (reference sequence). This CDR3 spans 15 amino acids. The ends were cut back, 4 bases at V and 2 bases at J, with 14 bases in the middle. The CDR3 region is CASSTSRGGNTEAFF. The DNA of the CDR3 is TGTGCCAGTAGTACCTCTCGGGGTGGCAACACTGAAGCTTTCTTT.

The V gene is TRBV4-2, the J gene TRBJ1-1, with D tentatively TRBD1 (6 bases). Trimming pared 0 bases from V and 3 bases from J, leaving 11 bases between. CDR1 LGHNA and CDR2 YNFKEQ come from the germline V gene. This CDR3 has 15 residues. CDR3 in amino acids: CASSQEWTADTEAFF. CDR3 coding DNA: TGTGCCAGCAGCCAAGAGTGGACAGCGGACACTGAAGCTTTCTTT.

The V and J genes are TRBV5-4 and TRBJ2-3, with D uncertain. Looked up from germline, CDR1 is SGHNT and CDR2 is YYREEE (reference sequence). Trimming pared 1 base from V and 3 bases from J, leaving 12 bases between. The length of the CDR3 is 15 residues. CDR3: CASSLYSPGTDTQYF. As DNA, the CDR3 is TGTGCCAGCAGCTTGTATAGTCCAGGAACAGATACGCAGTATTTT.

The chain is built from TRBV1 and TRBJ2-5; the tabulated D call, TRBD2, remains unverified against the DNA. The J call may be faulty, since TRBJ2-7 better matches the DNA end. TRBV1 is marked as a pseudogene. This CDR3 contains 14 residues. CDR3 bases: TGCACCAGCAGCCAACGGGGGACCTCCTACGAGCAGTACTTC. Translating gives CTSSQRGTSYEQYF.

This sequence joins TRBV7-2 and TRBJ2-5, with D perhaps TRBD2 (5 bases). Germline CDR1 reads SGHTA; CDR2 reads FQGNSA. V was pared by 5 bases and J by 4 bases, with 17 bases between. This CDR3 is 15 amino acids long. CDR3: CASSTRWTVGETQYF. In nucleotides, the CDR3 is TGTGCCAGCAGCACCCGTTGGACTGTTGGAGAGACCCAGTACTTC.

The rearrangement links TRBV5-1 to TRBJ1-2; D gene ambiguous. CDR3 length: 12 amino acids. V was pared by 4 bases and J by 2 bases, with 6 bases between. The V gene's germline CDR1 is SGHRS and CDR2 YFSETQ. CDR3 bases: TGCGCCAGCAGCCGCGGGAACTATGGCTACACCTTC. This sequence encodes CASSRGNYGYTF. The complete variable domain, with remaining parts taken from reference TRBV5-1 and TRBJ1-2, reads KAGVTQTPRYLIKTRGQQVTLSCSPISGHRSVSWYQQTPGQGLQFLFEYFSETQRNKGNFPGRFSGRQFSNSRSEMNVSTLELGDSALYLCASSRGNYGYTFGSGTRLTVV.

This clone is called medium-sized based on its frequency. The J gene is TRBJ1-2, the V gene TRBV12-2. TRBV12-2 is annotated as a pseudogene. The CDR3 spans 18 residues. This CDR3 reads CASRREEMPKASNYGYTF. The CDR3 coding sequence is TGTGCAAGTCGCCGGGAGGAAATGCCAAAGGCTTCTAACTATGGCTACACCTTC.

The chain recombines TRBV30 with TRBJ2-7, with D maybe TRBD1 (5 bases). CDR1 and CDR2 (germline): GTSNPN, SVGIG (reference sequence). The CDR3 has 14 residues. The ends were cut back, 2 bases at V and 1 base at J, with 12 bases in the middle. Here the CDR3 DNA reads TGTGCCTGGAGTTGGGGCCACGGGTCCTACGAGCAGTACTTC. As protein: CAWSWGHGSYEQYF.

The genes are TRBV4-3 and TRBJ2-1; 11 nucleotides align to TRBD2. The germline gives CDR1 LGHNA, CDR2 YSLEER. Losses at the gene ends were 2 bases for V and 9 bases for J; bases not matched to a gene: 6. The CDR3 runs 15 residues. The CDR3 region has the DNA TGCGCCAGCAGCCAAACGACTAGCGGGGCCATTGAGCAGTTCTTC. It yields the protein CASSQTTSGAIEQFF.

The chain employs TRBV7-9 and TRBJ1-3; D unresolved. V was trimmed by 5 bases and J by 4 bases, leaving 12 bases between them. The CDR3 extends over 14 amino acids. The germline V gene encodes CDR1 SEHNR and CDR2 FQNEAQ (reference sequence). The CDR3 DNA is TGTGCCAGCAGCGACCCCTTCGGGGGAAACACCATATATTTT. This translates into CASSDPFGGNTIYF.

V gene TRBV19 combines with J gene TRBJ1-1, with D uncertain. CDR3 length: 12 residues. Trimming pared 7 bases from V and 10 bases from J, leaving 16 bases between. From germline, CDR1 is LNHDA and CDR2 SQIVND (reference sequence). DNA for the CDR3: TGTGCCAGTACGACGAGCCCCGGAGGAGCTTTCTTT. It yields the protein CASTTSPGGAFF.

The V call is TRBV20-1, the J call TRBJ1-2; TRBD1 might be the D (5 bases). CDR1 and CDR2 from the germline V gene are DFQATT and SNEGSKA (reference sequence). The V and J ends lost 6 bases and 4 bases respectively, with 6 bases between them. This CDR3 region has 10 residues. The CDR3 reads CSAGAYGYTF. CDR3 bases: TGCAGTGCAGGGGCCTATGGCTACACCTTC.

The rearrangement links TRBV7-6 to TRBJ2-5; TRBD2 agrees at 13 bases. After removal of 4 bases from V and 2 bases from J, the junction contained 16 bases not matched to a gene. The CDR3 has 20 residues. Germline CDR1 and CDR2: SGHVS and FNYEAQ. CDR3 DNA: TGTGCCAGCAGCTCCCGGGGGGGGACTAGCGGGGTTCGACTGCAAGAGACCCAGTACTTC. The encoded protein is CASSSRGGTSGVRLQETQYF.

J is TRBJ2-7 and V is TRBV5-1; D remains ambiguous. The CDR3 covers 11 residues. Trimming left V 3 bases short and J 5 bases short, with 6 bases between. CDR1 and CDR2 from the germline V gene are SGHRS and YFSETQ. The DNA of the CDR3 is TGCGCCAGCAGCTCGAGCGACGAGCAGTACTTC. Its translation is CASSSSDEQYF.

The rearrangement uses TRBV7-2 and TRBJ2-6, with D perhaps matching TRBD1 (7 bases). The CDR3 has 14 residues. The V and J ends lost 10 bases and 4 bases respectively, with 14 bases between them. Germline CDR1 SGHTA, CDR2 FQGNSA. For the CDR3, the DNA is TGTGCCACAGGGGGGTCCTTCGGGGCCAACGTCCTGACTTTC. It is translated as CATGGSFGANVLTF.

The chain employs TRBV7-9 and TRBJ1-1; 9 bases agree with TRBD1. This CDR3 is 12 amino acids long. CDR1 is SEHNR, CDR2 FQNEAQ, per germline (reference sequence). The J segment lost 9 bases and the V segment lost 3 bases, leaving 2 bases of the junction unmatched. This CDR3 reads CASSFGQGKAFF. The CDR3 DNA sequence: TGTGCCAGCAGCTTTGGACAGGGGAAAGCTTTCTTT.

V and J are TRBV7-9 and TRBJ2-7; TRBD2 matches 9 bases. This CDR3 has 15 residues. J lost 2 bases, V lost 5 bases, and 7 bases had no gene match. The germline V gene has CDR1 SEHNR and CDR2 FQNEAQ (reference sequence). CDR3 bases: TGTGCCAGCAGCCCAAGAGCGGGGGGAGCCTACGAGCAGTACTTC. Amino acid sequence: CASSPRAGGAYEQYF.